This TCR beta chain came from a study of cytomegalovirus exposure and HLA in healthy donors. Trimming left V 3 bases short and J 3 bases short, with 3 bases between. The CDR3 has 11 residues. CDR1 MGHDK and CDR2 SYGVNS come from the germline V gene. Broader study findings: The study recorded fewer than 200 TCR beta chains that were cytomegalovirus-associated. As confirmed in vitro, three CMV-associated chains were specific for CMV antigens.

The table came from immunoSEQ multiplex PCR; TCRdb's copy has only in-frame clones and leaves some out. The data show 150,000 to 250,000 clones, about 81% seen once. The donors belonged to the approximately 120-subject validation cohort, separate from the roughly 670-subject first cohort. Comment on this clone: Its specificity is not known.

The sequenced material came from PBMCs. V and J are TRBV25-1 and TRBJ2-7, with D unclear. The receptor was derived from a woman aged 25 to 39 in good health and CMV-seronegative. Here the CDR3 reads CASSDHYEQYF. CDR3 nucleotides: TGTGCCAGCAGTGATCACTACGAGCAGTACTTC.